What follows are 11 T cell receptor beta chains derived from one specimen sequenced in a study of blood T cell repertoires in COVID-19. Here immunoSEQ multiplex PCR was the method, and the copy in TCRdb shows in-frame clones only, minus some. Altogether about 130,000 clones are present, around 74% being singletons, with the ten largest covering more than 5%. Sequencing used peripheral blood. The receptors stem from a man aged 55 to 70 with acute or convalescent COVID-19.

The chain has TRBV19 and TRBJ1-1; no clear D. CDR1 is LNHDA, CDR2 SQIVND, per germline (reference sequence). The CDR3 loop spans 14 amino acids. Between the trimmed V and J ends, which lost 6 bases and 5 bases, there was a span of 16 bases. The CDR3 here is CASSPRRGRTEAFF. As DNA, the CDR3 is TGTGCCAGTAGCCCGCGGCGGGGTAGGACTGAAGCTTTCTTT.

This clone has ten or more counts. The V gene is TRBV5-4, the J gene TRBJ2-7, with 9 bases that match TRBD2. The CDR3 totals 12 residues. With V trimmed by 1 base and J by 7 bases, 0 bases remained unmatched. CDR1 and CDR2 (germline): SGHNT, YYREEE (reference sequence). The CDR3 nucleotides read TGTGCCAGCAGCTTGACTAGCGGGGAGCAGTACTTC. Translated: CASSLTSGEQYF.

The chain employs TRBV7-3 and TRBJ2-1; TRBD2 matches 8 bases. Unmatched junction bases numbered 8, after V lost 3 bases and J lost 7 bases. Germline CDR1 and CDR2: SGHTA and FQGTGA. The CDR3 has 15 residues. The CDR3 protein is CASSFRGGPGNEQFF. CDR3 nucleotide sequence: TGTGCCAGCAGCTTTCGCGGGGGGCCGGGAAATGAGCAGTTCTTC.

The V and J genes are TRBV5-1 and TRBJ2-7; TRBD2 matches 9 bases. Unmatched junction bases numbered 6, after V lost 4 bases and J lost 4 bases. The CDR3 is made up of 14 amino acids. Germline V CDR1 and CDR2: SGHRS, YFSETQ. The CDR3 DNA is TGCGCCAGCAGCCCCGTAGCGGGAGCTTACGAGCAGTACTTC. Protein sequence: CASSPVAGAYEQYF.

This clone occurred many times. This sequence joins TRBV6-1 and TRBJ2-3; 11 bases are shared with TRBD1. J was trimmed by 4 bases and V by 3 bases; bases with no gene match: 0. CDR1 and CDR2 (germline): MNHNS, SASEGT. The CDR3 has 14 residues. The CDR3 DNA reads TGTGCCAGCAGTGAGGGACAGGGGGCAGATACGCAGTATTTT. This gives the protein CASSEGQGADTQYF.

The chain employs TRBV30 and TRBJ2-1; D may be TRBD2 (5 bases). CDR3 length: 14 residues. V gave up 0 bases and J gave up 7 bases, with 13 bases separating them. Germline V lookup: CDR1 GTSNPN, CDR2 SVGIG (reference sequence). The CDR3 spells CAWSVTSGLNEQFF. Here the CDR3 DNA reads TGTGCCTGGAGTGTAACTAGTGGCTTGAATGAGCAGTTCTTC.

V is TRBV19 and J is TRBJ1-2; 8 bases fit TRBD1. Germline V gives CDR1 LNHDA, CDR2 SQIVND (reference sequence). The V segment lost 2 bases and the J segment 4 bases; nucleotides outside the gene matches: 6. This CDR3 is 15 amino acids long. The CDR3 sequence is CASSIYRTGFYGYTF. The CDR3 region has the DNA TGTGCCAGTAGTATATACAGGACAGGGTTCTATGGCTACACCTTC. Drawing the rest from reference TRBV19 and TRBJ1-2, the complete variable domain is DGGITQSPKYLFRKEGQNVTLSCEQNLNHDAMYWYRQDPGQGLRLIYYSQIVNDFQKGDIAEGYSVSREKKESFPLTVTSAQKNPTAFYLCASSIYRTGFYGYTFGSGTRLTVV.

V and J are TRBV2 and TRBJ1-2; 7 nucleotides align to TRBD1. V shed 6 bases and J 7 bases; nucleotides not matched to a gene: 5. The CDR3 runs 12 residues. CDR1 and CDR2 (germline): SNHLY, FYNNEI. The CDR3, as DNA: TGTGCCAGCAGCATGACAGGGCTTGGCTACACCTTC. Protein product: CASSMTGLGYTF.

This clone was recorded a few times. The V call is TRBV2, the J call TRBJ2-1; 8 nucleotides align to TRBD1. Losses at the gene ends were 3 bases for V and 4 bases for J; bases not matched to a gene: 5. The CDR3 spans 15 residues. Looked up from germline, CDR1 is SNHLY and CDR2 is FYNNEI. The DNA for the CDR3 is TGTGCCAGCAGTGAGGACAGGGCCCTTTACAATGAGCAGTTCTTC. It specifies CASSEDRALYNEQFF.

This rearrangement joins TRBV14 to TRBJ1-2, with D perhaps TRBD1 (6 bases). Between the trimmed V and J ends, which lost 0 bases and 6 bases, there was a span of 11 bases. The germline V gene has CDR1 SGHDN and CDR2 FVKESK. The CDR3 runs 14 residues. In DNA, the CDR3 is TGTGCCAGCAGCCAAGAGTACCGGGACAATGGCTACACCTTC. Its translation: CASSQEYRDNGYTF.

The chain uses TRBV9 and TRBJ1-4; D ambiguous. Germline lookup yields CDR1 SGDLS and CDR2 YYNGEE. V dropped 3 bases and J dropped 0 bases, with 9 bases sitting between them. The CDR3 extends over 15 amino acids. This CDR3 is CASSASPSTNEKLFF. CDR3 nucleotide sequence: TGTGCCAGCAGCGCGAGCCCCTCAACTAATGAAAAACTGTTTTTT.